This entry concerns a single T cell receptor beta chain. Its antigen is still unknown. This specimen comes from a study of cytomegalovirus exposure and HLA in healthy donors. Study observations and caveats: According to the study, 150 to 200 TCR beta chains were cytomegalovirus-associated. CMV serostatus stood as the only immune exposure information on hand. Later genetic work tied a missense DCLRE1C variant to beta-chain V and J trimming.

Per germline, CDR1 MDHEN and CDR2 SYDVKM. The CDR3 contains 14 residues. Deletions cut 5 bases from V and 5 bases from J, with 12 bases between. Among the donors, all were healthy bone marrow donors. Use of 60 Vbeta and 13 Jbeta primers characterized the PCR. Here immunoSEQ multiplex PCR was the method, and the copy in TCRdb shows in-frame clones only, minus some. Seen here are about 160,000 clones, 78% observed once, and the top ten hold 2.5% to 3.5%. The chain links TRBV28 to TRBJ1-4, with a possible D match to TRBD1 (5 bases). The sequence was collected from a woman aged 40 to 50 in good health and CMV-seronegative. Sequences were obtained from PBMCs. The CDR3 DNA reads TGTGCCAGCAGTCCGGGACTGGGAAATGAAAAACTGTTTTTT. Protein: CASSPGLGNEKLFF.